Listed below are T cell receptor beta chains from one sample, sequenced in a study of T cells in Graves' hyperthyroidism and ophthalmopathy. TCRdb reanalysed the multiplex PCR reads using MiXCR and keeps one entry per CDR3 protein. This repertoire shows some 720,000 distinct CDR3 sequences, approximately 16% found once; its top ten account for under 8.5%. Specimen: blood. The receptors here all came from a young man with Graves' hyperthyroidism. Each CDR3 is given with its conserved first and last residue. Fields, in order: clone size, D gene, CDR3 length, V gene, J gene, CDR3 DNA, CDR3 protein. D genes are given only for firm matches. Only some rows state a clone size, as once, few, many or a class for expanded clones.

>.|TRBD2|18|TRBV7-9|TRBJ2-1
TGTGCCAGCAGCCCCCGGACTAGCGGGAGTGAGTCCTACAATGAGCAGTTCTTC
CASSPRTSGSESYNEQFF
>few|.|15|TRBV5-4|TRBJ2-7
TGTGCCAGCAGCCTCCCCCGGGGATCCTCCTACGAGCAGTACTTC
CASSLPRGSSYEQYF
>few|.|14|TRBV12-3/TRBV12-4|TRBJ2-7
TGTGCCAGCAGTTTAGTTGGCAGGGAAGACGAGCAGTACTTC
CASSLVGREDEQYF
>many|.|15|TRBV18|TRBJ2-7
TGTGCCAGCTCACCAACTGTCTCCAAACTGGACGAGCAGTACTTC
CASSPTVSKLDEQYF
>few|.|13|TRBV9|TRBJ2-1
TGTGCCAGCAGCGTACAGGGGGGGAATGAGCAGTTCTTC
CASSVQGGNEQFF
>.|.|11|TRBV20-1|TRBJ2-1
TGCAGTGGGCAAATCTACAATGAGCAGTTCTTC
CSGQIYNEQFF
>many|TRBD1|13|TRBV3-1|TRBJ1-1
TGTGCCAGCAGCCAAGATTTGGACAGGGAAGCTTTCTTT
CASSQDLDREAFF
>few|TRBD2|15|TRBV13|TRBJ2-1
TGTGCCAGCAGTCCGGGACTAGCGGTCTACTATGAGCAGTTCTTC
CASSPGLAVYYEQFF
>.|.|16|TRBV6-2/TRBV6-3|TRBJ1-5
TGTGCCAGCAGTTACCGACAGGTCCTTAGCAATCAGCCCCAGCATTTT
CASSYRQVLSNQPQHF
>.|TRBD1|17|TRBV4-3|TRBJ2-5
TGCGCCAGCAGCCAAAGGGGAACGACAGGGCCTCGGGCGACCCAGTACTTC
CASSQRGTTGPRATQYF
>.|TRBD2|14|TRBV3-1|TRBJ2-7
TGTGCCAGCAGCCGACCGTCGGGAGGAAGCGAGCAGTACTTC
CASSRPSGGSEQYF
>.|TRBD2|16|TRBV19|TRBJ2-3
TGTGCCAGTAACCAGAGAGGAACTAGCGGGACAGATACGCAGTATTTT
CASNQRGTSGTDTQYF
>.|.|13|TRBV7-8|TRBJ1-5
TGTGCCAGCAGCTTAAGGTTTAGTCAGCCCCAGCATTTT
CASSLRFSQPQHF
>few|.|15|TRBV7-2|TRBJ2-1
TGTGCCAGCAGGGCACGGGGCGGCACTGGCAATGAGCAGTTCTTC
CASRARGGTGNEQFF
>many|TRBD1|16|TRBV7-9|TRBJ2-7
TGTGCCAGCAGCTCAACGCCGGGACAGGGCACCTACGAGCAGTACTTC
CASSSTPGQGTYEQYF
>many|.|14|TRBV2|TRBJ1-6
TGTGCCAGCAGTCGGACACAGGGCGCCTCACCCCTCCACTTT
CASSRTQGASPLHF
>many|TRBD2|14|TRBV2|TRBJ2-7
TGTGCCAGCAGTGTAGCGGGAGGGGGCCACGAGCAGTACTTC
CASSVAGGGHEQYF
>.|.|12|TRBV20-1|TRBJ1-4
TGCAGTGCGACACGTTCCGAGGAAAAACTGTTTTTT
CSATRSEEKLFF
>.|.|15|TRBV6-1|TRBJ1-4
TGTGCCAGCAGTGAAGACAGTGCTTACAATGAAAAACTGTTTTTT
CASSEDSAYNEKLFF
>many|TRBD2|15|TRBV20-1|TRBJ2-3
TGCAGTGCTAGGTGGTTTCGGGAGGGCCGTGATACGCAGTATTTT
CSARWFREGRDTQYF
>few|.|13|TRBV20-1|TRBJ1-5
TGCAGTGCTAGCCCGACAGCTAATCAACCCCAGCATTTT
CSASPTANQPQHF
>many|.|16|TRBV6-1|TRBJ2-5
TGTGCCAGCAGTACACGGAGGGGGAGGGGGCGAGAGACCCAGTACTTC
CASSTRRGRGRETQYF
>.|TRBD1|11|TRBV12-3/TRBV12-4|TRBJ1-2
TGTGCCGTACAGGGGTGGGATGGCTACACCTTC
CAVQGWDGYTF
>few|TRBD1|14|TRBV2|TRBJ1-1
TGTGCCAGCAGCAGGGACAGTGAGGTCTCTGAAGCTTTCTTT
CASSRDSEVSEAFF
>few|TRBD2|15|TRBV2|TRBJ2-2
TGTGCCAGCACAGGAGCGGGAGAGGGTCCCGGGGAGCTGTTTTTT
CASTGAGEGPGELFF
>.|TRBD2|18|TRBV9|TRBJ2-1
TGTGCCAGCAGCGTAGGGGGACTAGCGGGAGGGCCGAACAATGAGCAGTTCTTC
CASSVGGLAGGPNNEQFF
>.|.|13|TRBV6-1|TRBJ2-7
TGTGCCAGCAGTGAAAACAGTCCCTACGAGCAGTACTTC
CASSENSPYEQYF
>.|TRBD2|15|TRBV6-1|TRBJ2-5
TGTGCCAGCAGCCCCCTTGGGGGGGGACAAGAGACCCAGTACTTC
CASSPLGGGQETQYF
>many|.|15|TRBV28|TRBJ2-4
TGTGCCAGCAGCCGGGTGAGGGGGGCCAAAAACATTCAGTACTTC
CASSRVRGAKNIQYF
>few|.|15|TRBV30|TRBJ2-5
TGTGCCTGGAGTGTACTCTCGGGCAGGACGGAGACCCAGTACTTC
CAWSVLSGRTETQYF
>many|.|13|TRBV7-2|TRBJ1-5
TGTGCCAGCAGCCCCCACTTAGAGCAGCCCCAGCATTTT
CASSPHLEQPQHF
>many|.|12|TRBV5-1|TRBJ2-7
TGCGCCAGCAGCTCGCGGATCGACGAGCAGTACTTC
CASSSRIDEQYF
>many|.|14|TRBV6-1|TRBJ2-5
TGTGCCAGCGGCAACCCCGGACAGCAAGAGACCCAGTACTTC
CASGNPGQQETQYF
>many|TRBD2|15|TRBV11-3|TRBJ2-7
TGTGCCAGCAGCCGACTAGCGGGAGATAGCTACGAGCAGTACTTC
CASSRLAGDSYEQYF
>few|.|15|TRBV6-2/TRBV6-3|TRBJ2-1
TGTGCCAGCAGTTACCCCAGACTAGAAGGGAATGAGCAGTTCTTC
CASSYPRLEGNEQFF
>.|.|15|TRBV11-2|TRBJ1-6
TGTGCCAGCGGCCCTGGGGGGGGGCTGGATTCACCCCTCCACTTT
CASGPGGGLDSPLHF
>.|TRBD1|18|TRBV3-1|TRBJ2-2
TGTGCCAGCAGCCACCTGGGCGATGGACAGGGCAACACCGGGGAGCTGTTTTTT
CASSHLGDGQGNTGELFF
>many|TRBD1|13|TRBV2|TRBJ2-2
TGTGCCAGCAGTCGCAGGGGGACCGGGGAGCTGTTTTTT
CASSRRGTGELFF
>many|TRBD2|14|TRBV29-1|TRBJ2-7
TGCAGCGTTAAAAGCGGGAGGGCCGCCTACGAGCAGTACTTC
CSVKSGRAAYEQYF
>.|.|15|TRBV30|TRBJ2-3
TGTGCCTGGAGTGTACGAGGTGAGAGGGCAGATACGCAGTATTTT
CAWSVRGERADTQYF
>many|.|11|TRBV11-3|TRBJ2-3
TGTGCCAGCAGCTTCGGTAATACGCAGTATTTT
CASSFGNTQYF
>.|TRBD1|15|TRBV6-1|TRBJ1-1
TGTGCCAGCAGAGGACAGGGGGAGGCGGGCACTGAAGCTTTCTTT
CASRGQGEAGTEAFF
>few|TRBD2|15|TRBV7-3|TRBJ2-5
TGTGCCAGCAGCTTACAGGGAGGGCCATGGGAGACCCAGTACTTC
CASSLQGGPWETQYF